This TCR beta chain derives from a study of T cell changes during pregnancy in multiple sclerosis. The germline CDR1 and CDR2 sequences are MNHEY and SMNVEV (reference sequence). This CDR3 region has 13 residues. V shed 0 bases, J shed 10 bases, and the junction held 2 bases outside the gene matches. TCRdb's table, derived via immunoSEQ multiplex PCR, lists solely in-frame clones and lacks some. Of approximately 28,000 clones in the sample, 89% were seen once. The genes are TRBV27 and TRBJ2-1; 8 bases line up with TRBD2. The specimen was CD8+ T cells from peripheral blood mononuclear cells, collected in the second trimester of pregnancy. This TCR derives from a female donor with multiple sclerosis, enrolled in a pregnancy study. CDR3 residues: CASSLSSGGEQFF. CDR3 sequence (DNA): TGTGCCAGCAGTTTATCAAGCGGGGGCGAGCAGTTCTTC.